Sequencing of this T cell receptor beta chain was carried out in a study of T cell responses to AZD1222 COVID-19 vaccine. At the level of the study: Pooled samples include second doses given at about 4 or 12 weeks. General study points: Repertoire collection took place solely once the T cell response had peaked. Most donors were white British and more were female, and clonal diversity was possibly underestimated. CD4 TCRs linked to vaccination spanned spike, dominating at 160-218 and 743-854.

As regards this clone: The antigen is not known.

Clones were sequenced by immunoSEQ multiplex PCR, and TCRdb holds only the in-frame ones, with some missing. The sample records about 76,000 clones, 70% to 90% being singletons. The ends were cut back, 4 bases at V and 3 bases at J, with 11 bases in the middle. This CDR3 is built from 13 residues. CDR1 SGHRS and CDR2 YFSETQ come from the germline V gene. Sequenced here: peripheral blood, sampled on day 0 of AZD1222 vaccination. The J gene is TRBJ2-7, the V gene TRBV5-1, with D perhaps matching TRBD2 (5 bases). The receptor's source is an adult in good health. The CDR3 loop is CASSPGGDYEQYV. CDR3 sequence (DNA): TGCGCCAGCAGCCCAGGAGGAGACTACGAGCAGTACGTC.